A single sample is the source of the 17 T cell receptor beta chains below, sequenced in a study of blood T cell repertoires in COVID-19. Some clones are missing from TCRdb's copy, which holds only in-frame ones; the method was immunoSEQ multiplex PCR. The table shows hundreds of thousands of clones, with 88% occurring only once. Sequenced: peripheral blood. The receptors derive from a woman in her forties who had recovered from COVID-19.

The CDR3: CAISESSGGRASGANVLTF. In DNA, the CDR3 is TGTGCCATCAGTGAGTCGAGCGGCGGGAGGGCCTCCGGGGCCAACGTCCTGACTTTC. The V call is TRBV10-3, the J call TRBJ2-6; 9 positions match TRBD2. CDR1 ENHRY and CDR2 SYGVKD come from the germline V gene. There are 19 residues in the CDR3. J lost 4 bases, V lost 0 bases, and 10 bases had no gene match.

The rearrangement uses TRBV2 and TRBJ1-5; unclear D gene. Looked up from germline, CDR1 is SNHLY and CDR2 is FYNNEI. The CDR3 spans 12 residues. Trimming left V 7 bases short and J 4 bases short, with 8 bases between. The CDR3 DNA follows: TGTGCCAGCAATCCCCCAAATCAGCCCCAGCATTTT. Translation gives CASNPPNQPQHF.

The V gene is TRBV28, the J gene TRBJ1-5, with 7 bases aligning to TRBD1. From germline, CDR1 is MDHEN and CDR2 SYDVKM. The ends lost 7 bases at V and 1 base at J; junction bases unmatched: 7. This CDR3 is 15 amino acids long. CDR3 sequence (DNA): TGTGCCAGCATCAACAGGGGTGAGAGCAATCAGCCCCAGCATTTT. As protein: CASINRGESNQPQHF.

The rearrangement uses TRBV9 and TRBJ2-5; TRBD1 might be the D (5 bases). The CDR3 runs 15 residues. Germline lookup yields CDR1 SGDLS and CDR2 YYNGEE. The V and J ends lost 0 bases and 5 bases respectively, with 14 bases between them. The CDR3 DNA is TGTGCCAGCAGCGTAGGCCGCGGAAAGGGGGAGACCCAGTACTTC. Translation gives CASSVGRGKGETQYF.

In its sample, this clone was seen a few times. The rearrangement links TRBV9 to TRBJ1-6; D is unresolved. With 4 bases removed from V and 0 bases from J, the gap between germline ends came to 11 bases. CDR3 length: 16 amino acids. Germline lookup yields CDR1 SGDLS and CDR2 YYNGEE. The CDR3 spells CASSPAGSSYNSPLHF. CDR3 in DNA: TGTGCCAGCAGCCCAGCGGGGAGCTCCTATAATTCACCCCTCCACTTT. Using reference TRBV9 and TRBJ1-6 for the parts outside the CDR3, the full variable domain is DSGVTQTPKHLITATGQRVTLRCSPRSGDLSVYWYQQSLDQGLQFLIQYYNGEERAKGNILERFSAQQFPDLHSELNLSSLELGDSALYFCASSPAGSSYNSPLHFGNGTRLTVT.

The chain uses TRBV18 and TRBJ2-2; a weak D match, TRBD2 (5 bases). This CDR3 is 14 amino acids long. The germline V gene has CDR1 KGHSH and CDR2 LQKENI. V was cut by 1 base and J by 8 bases, with 11 bases left in between. The CDR3: CASSPRTSGGELFF. In DNA, the CDR3 is TGTGCCAGCTCACCACGGACTTCGGGTGGGGAGCTGTTTTTT.

As DNA, the CDR3 is TGTGCCAGTACCCCCGGGAGGCAGACACCCCTCCACTTT. Protein product: CASTPGRQTPLHF. This chain uses TRBV19 with TRBJ1-6; D remains unclear. V lost 7 bases and J lost 11, with 15 bases in between. Germline V gene lookup returns CDR1 LNHDA and CDR2 SQIVND (reference sequence). The CDR3 is 13 amino acids.

The gene calls are TRBV21-1 and TRBJ1-1. TRBV21-1 corresponds to a pseudogene. The CDR3 consists of 15 residues. The DNA for the CDR3 is TGTGCCAGCACCCGAGGGGGGGTCCCGAACACTGAAGCTTTCTTT. Amino acid sequence: CASTRGGVPNTEAFF.

The chain uses TRBV18 and TRBJ2-3, with 11 bases identical to TRBD2. This CDR3 is built from 18 residues. J gave up 3 bases and V 2 bases, and 10 bases lay outside the gene matches. Per the germline V gene, CDR1 is KGHSH and CDR2 is LQKENI. CDR3 amino acids: CASSPGSGTSGRTDTQYF. CDR3 nucleotide sequence: TGTGCCAGCTCACCAGGGTCCGGGACTAGCGGTAGGACAGATACGCAGTATTTT.

The chain carries TRBV21-1 and TRBJ2-5; the D segment call TRBD2 is taken from the table without a DNA check. TRBV21-1 counts as a pseudogene. This CDR3 is 24 amino acids long. The CDR3 DNA follows: TGTGCCAGCAGCAAAGGGGACGGGAGGGGAGCGACGGTGGGCGGCAGGGGCATCCAAGAGACCCAGTACTTC. It translates to CASSKGDGRGATVGGRGIQETQYF.

This chain uses TRBV9 with TRBJ2-5; the match to TRBD2 covers 8 bases. The CDR3 spans 15 residues. Trimming at V came to 0 bases and at J to 5 bases, leaving 6 bases not matched to a gene. Per germline, CDR1 SGDLS and CDR2 YYNGEE. The CDR3 DNA follows: TGTGCCAGCAGCGTAGACAGCGGGAGCGTGGAGACCCAGTACTTC. This gives the protein CASSVDSGSVETQYF.

Comment on this clone: A junction end diverges from the germline sequence, so it may reflect a read error. The chain uses TRBV25-1 and TRBJ1-6; 8 positions match TRBD1. The CDR3 runs to 13 residues. Looked up from germline, CDR1 is MGHDK and CDR2 is SYGVNS. CDR3 DNA sequence: TGTGCCAGCAGTGAATGGGGGAGGCAGGGGGCAAACTTT. This translates into CASSEWGRQGANF.

The chain is built from TRBV7-9 and TRBJ2-7; TRBD2 agrees at 8 bases. V was clipped by 6 bases and J by 2 bases; unmatched bases: 6. The CDR3 runs to 14 residues. CDR1 is SEHNR and CDR2 is FQNEAQ in the germline V gene (reference sequence). The CDR3 coding sequence is TGTGCCAGCAGGAGCACTAGCGGCCCCTACGAGCAGTACTTC. Its translation is CASRSTSGPYEQYF.

This chain links TRBV18 with TRBJ1-1; TRBD1 matches 7 bases. This CDR3 comprises 15 residues. Germline lookup yields CDR1 KGHSH and CDR2 LQKENI. The J segment lost 0 bases and the V segment lost 0 bases, leaving 1 base of the junction unmatched. The CDR3 loop reads CASSPPGQLNTEAFF. The CDR3 DNA reads as TGTGCCAGCTCACCACCGGGACAGCTGAACACTGAAGCTTTCTTT.

The chain uses TRBV6-2 or TRBV6-3 and TRBJ2-5; 10 bases are a match to TRBD1. Germline V gene sequence: CDR1 MNHEY, CDR2 SVGEGT. The CDR3 covers 15 residues. Losses at the gene ends were 2 bases for V and 5 bases for J; bases not matched to a gene: 5. In nucleotides, the CDR3 is TGTGCCAGCAGTTACGGGGGGACAGGGGAGGAGACCCAGTACTTC. This codes for CASSYGGTGEETQYF.

The chain uses TRBV30 and TRBJ1-4; weak D call: TRBD1 (5 bases). Per germline, CDR1 GTSNPN and CDR2 SVGIG (reference sequence). The CDR3 has 14 residues. V was shortened by 8 bases and J by 2 bases, with 15 bases between the two germline ends. The CDR3 bases are TGTGCCGCCAAGGGTCCAGGGACTAATGAAAAACTGTTTTTT. It specifies CAAKGPGTNEKLFF.

The rearrangement joins TRBV18 to TRBJ2-1; TRBD2 is a possible D gene (6 bases). Trimming removed 1 base from V and 0 bases from J, with 13 bases in between. The CDR3 runs 17 residues. In germline, CDR1 is KGHSH, CDR2 LQKENI. The CDR3 nucleotides read TGTGCCAGCTCACCACTCCCGGGAGCCAGCTCCTACAATGAGCAGTTCTTC. It translates to CASSPLPGASSYNEQFF.